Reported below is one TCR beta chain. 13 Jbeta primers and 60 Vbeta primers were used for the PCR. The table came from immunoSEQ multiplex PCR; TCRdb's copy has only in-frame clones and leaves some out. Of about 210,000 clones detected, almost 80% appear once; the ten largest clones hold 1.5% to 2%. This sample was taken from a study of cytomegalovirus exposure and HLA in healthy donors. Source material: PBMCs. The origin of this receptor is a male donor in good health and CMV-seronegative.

The CDR3: CASRTGTGGETQYF. CDR3 bases: TGTGCCAGCAGGACCGGGACAGGGGGAGAGACCCAGTACTTC. The rearrangement joins TRBV5-4 to TRBJ2-5; 11 positions match TRBD1. Germline V gives CDR1 SGHNT, CDR2 YYREEE (reference sequence). With 5 bases clipped from V and 4 bases from J, the junction kept 4 bases outside the gene matches. CDR3 length: 14 amino acids.